This T cell receptor beta chain was sequenced for a study of metastatic and nonmetastatic thyroid tumors. The table lists this clone with many counts. Antigen: not known. This clone may be a read error of a much larger clone one base away. Nobody among the patients had been given any treatment before thyroid surgery. Study findings and constraints: The study reportedly found significantly higher TCR beta diversity in malignant thyroid tumors than benign nodules, in blood and tumor.

TCRdb reanalyzed the PCR reads via MiXCR. The profile shows 9,500 to 12,000 clones, around 27% of them singletons. CDR1 and CDR2 (germline): MNHEY, SMNVEV (reference sequence). The CDR3 spans 15 residues. The sample taken for sequencing was adjacent normal tissue. V gene TRBV27 combines with J gene TRBJ2-2; 7 bases are shared with TRBD1. This TCR was sampled from a male donor with papillary thyroid cancer or a benign thyroid nodule (not recorded which). Some clones in this sample may be carry-over from other donors' samples. Here the CDR3 reads CASIIGTANTGELLF. The CDR3 nucleotides are TGTGCCAGCATTATTGGGACAGCAAACACCGGGGAGCTGCTTTTT.